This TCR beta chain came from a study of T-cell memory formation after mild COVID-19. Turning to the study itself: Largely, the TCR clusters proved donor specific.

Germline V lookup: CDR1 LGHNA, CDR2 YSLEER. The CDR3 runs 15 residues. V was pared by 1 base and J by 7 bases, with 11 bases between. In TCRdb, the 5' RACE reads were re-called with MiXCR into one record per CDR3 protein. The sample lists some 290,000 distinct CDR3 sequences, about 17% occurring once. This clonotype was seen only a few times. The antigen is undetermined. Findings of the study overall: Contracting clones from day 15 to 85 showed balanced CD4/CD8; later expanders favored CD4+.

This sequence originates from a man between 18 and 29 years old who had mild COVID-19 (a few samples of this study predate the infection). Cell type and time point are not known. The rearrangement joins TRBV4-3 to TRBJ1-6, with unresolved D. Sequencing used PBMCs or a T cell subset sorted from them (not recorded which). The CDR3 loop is CASSQGTHRNSPLHF. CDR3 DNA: TGCGCCAGCAGCCAAGGGACCCATAGGAATTCACCCCTCCACTTT.